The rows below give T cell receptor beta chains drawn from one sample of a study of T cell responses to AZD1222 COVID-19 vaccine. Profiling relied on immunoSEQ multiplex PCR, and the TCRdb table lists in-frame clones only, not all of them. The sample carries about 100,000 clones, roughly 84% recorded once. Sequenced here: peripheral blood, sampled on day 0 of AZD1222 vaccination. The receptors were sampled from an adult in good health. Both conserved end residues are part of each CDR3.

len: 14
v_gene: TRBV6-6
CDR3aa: CASSYAGQGYGYTF

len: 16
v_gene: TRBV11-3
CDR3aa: CASSLQATGVGNTIYF

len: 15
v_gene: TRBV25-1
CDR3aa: CASSDPGGAHYGYTF

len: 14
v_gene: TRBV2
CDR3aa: CASTGALRTGELFF

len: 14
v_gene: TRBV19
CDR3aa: CASSTGQRHSPLHF

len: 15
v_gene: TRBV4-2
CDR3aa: CASSQEQGASGTIYF

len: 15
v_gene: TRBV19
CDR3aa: CASRQEAKANYGYTF

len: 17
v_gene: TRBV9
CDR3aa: CASSVDDRAPGADTQYF

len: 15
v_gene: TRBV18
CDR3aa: CASSPPTGVNYGYTF

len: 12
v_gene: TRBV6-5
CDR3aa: CASSYGVTEAFF

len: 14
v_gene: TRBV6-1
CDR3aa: CASSEGHINQPQHF

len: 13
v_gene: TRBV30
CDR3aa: CAWSATGDTAQHF

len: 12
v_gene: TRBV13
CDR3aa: CASTQEVGEQFF